The next 26 T cell receptor beta chains were all read from a single sample in a study of cytomegalovirus exposure and HLA in healthy donors. The PCR contained 60 Vbeta and 13 Jbeta primers. The method was immunoSEQ multiplex PCR; TCRdb's version includes in-frame clones alone and lacks a portion of them. The repertoire consists of around 250,000 clones, with about 93% occurring once and the leading ten covering about 1.7%. Sequenced input: PBMCs. The receptors derive from a girl aged 2 to 10 in good health and CMV-seronegative.

The rearrangement links TRBV27 to TRBJ2-7; TRBD1 matches 7 bases. V was pared by 3 bases and J by 0 bases, with 5 bases of the junction left unmatched. CDR1 and CDR2 from the germline V gene are MNHEY and SMNVEV (reference sequence). The CDR3 contains 15 residues. CDR3 in amino acids: CASSFHRDSSYEQYF. In DNA form, the CDR3 reads TGTGCCAGCAGTTTCCACCGGGACAGCTCCTACGAGCAGTACTTC.

V is TRBV19 and J is TRBJ2-3; perhaps TRBD2 as D (6 bases). From germline, CDR1 is LNHDA and CDR2 SQIVND (reference sequence). There are 14 residues in the CDR3. The V end was cut by 8 bases, the J end by 2 bases, with 14 bases between. Here the CDR3 reads CASRLGGATDTQYF. The DNA for the CDR3 is TGTGCCAGTCGTCTCGGGGGTGCCACAGATACGCAGTATTTT. The whole variable domain, filled in from reference TRBV19 and TRBJ2-3, reads DGGITQSPKYLFRKEGQNVTLSCEQNLNHDAMYWYRQDPGQGLRLIYYSQIVNDFQKGDIAEGYSVSREKKESFPLTVTSAQKNPTAFYLCASRLGGATDTQYFGPGTRLTVL.

The chain uses TRBV6-5 and TRBJ1-2; D unresolved. This CDR3 spans 13 amino acids. Germline CDR1 MNHEY, CDR2 SVGAGI. Trimming left V 7 bases short and J 6 bases short, with 15 bases between. CDR3 DNA: TGTGCCAGCACCTCTCGGACTCTTAATGGCTACACCTTC. Translated: CASTSRTLNGYTF.

This clone has just a few counts. CDR3 in amino acids: CAWSLGGTPTYEQYF. CDR3 bases: TGTGCCTGGAGTTTGGGGGGGACACCTACCTACGAGCAGTACTTC. V is TRBV30 and J is TRBJ2-7, with D possibly being TRBD2 (7 bases). Germline assignment: CDR1 GTSNPN and CDR2 SVGIG (reference sequence). The V and J ends lost 2 bases and 2 bases respectively, with 16 bases between them. The CDR3 covers 15 residues.

This chain uses TRBV30 with TRBJ1-2; 8 positions agree with TRBD1. The CDR3 loop spans 13 amino acids. In germline, CDR1 is GTSNPN, CDR2 SVGIG (reference sequence). Trimming cost V 5 bases and J 4 bases; bases outside gene matches: 6. CDR3 bases: TGTGCCTGGGCCGGACAGGGCGCCTATGGCTACACCTTC. Encoded protein: CAWAGQGAYGYTF.

The chain links TRBV6-5 to TRBJ1-1; maybe TRBD1 (6 bases). CDR1 is MNHEY, CDR2 SVGAGI, per germline. V shed 6 bases and J shed 1 base, with 12 bases lying between them. This CDR3 spans 14 amino acids. The CDR3: CASRTGGQNTEAFF. CDR3 DNA sequence: TGTGCCAGCAGAACGGGGGGGCAGAACACTGAAGCTTTCTTT.

This chain uses TRBV7-9 with TRBJ2-7, with TRBD2 matching 11 bases. The J segment lost 3 bases and the V segment lost 6 bases, leaving 10 bases of the junction unmatched. The CDR3 runs 16 residues. From germline, CDR1 is SEHNR and CDR2 FQNEAQ (reference sequence). CDR3 loop: CASSSGRLAGNYEQYF. CDR3 DNA: TGTGCCAGCAGTTCTGGCAGACTAGCGGGGAACTACGAGCAGTACTTC.

This clone was recorded once. The CDR3 DNA is TGTGCCAGCAGTTACCAACCTGGGGACATCTATGGCTACACCTTC. The encoded protein is CASSYQPGDIYGYTF. This chain connects TRBV6-5 to TRBJ1-2; D possibly corresponds to TRBD1 (6 bases). From germline, CDR1 is MNHEY and CDR2 SVGAGI. V shed 2 bases and J shed 4 bases, with 14 bases lying between them. The CDR3 contains 15 residues.

The chain joins TRBV15 to TRBJ2-5; D may be TRBD1 (5 bases). V was clipped by 5 bases and J by 5 bases, with 18 bases between them. CDR1 is LNHNV, CDR2 YYDKDF, per germline (reference sequence). This CDR3 has 15 amino acids. The CDR3 bases are TGTGCCACCAGCGGAAGAAGACAGTTGGAGGAGACCCAGTACTTC. Encoded protein: CATSGRRQLEETQYF. Filled out from reference TRBV15 and TRBJ2-5, the complete variable domain reads DAMVIQNPRYQVTQFGKPVTLSCSQTLNHNVMYWYQQKSSQAPKLLFHYYDKDFNNEADTPDNFQSRRPNTSFCFLDIRSPGLGDTAMYLCATSGRRQLEETQYFGPGTRLLVL.

The chain carries TRBV2 and TRBJ1-1; D not resolved. The germline V gene encodes CDR1 SNHLY and CDR2 FYNNEI. V lost 8 bases and J lost 0, with 13 bases in between. The CDR3 length is 14 residues. This chain's CDR3 is CASPPPTVNTEAFF. CDR3 nucleotide sequence: TGTGCCAGCCCGCCCCCCACGGTGAACACTGAAGCTTTCTTT.

The chain has TRBV9 and TRBJ2-5, with 8 nucleotides matching TRBD2. V lost 0 bases, J lost 2 bases, and 3 bases stayed unmatched. CDR3 size: 15 residues. Germline V gene sequence: CDR1 SGDLS, CDR2 YYNGEE. The CDR3 DNA follows: TGTGCCAGCAGCGTAGCGGGGGGGCCTCAAGAGACCCAGTACTTC. It is translated as CASSVAGGPQETQYF.

This chain links TRBV25-1 with TRBJ2-5; tentatively, D is TRBD2 (5 bases). The DNA end is more similar to TRBJ2-7, so the J call may be wrong. From germline, CDR1 is MGHDK and CDR2 SYGVNS. The length of the CDR3 is 13 residues. For the CDR3, the DNA is TGTGCCAGCAGTGGACCCCTAGCAAACGAGCAGTACTTC. Translating gives CASSGPLANEQYF.

The chain carries TRBV19 and TRBJ1-1; no firm D call. From germline, CDR1 is LNHDA and CDR2 SQIVND (reference sequence). Trimming left V 4 bases short and J 0 bases short, with 9 bases between. CDR3 size: 14 residues. CDR3 protein: CASSTDGLNTEAFF. CDR3 bases: TGTGCCAGTAGTACCGACGGGTTGAACACTGAAGCTTTCTTT.

The chain is built from TRBV19 and TRBJ1-5; D is ambiguous. This CDR3 comprises 15 residues. Trimming shortened V by 1 base and J by 6 bases, and 13 bases separated the two germline ends. Germline CDR1 and CDR2: LNHDA and SQIVND (reference sequence). CDR3 sequence (DNA): TGTGCCAGTAGTATAGGTGGTTTTGGCGGTCAGCCCCAGCATTTT. Its translation: CASSIGGFGGQPQHF.

The chain joins TRBV4-2 to TRBJ2-4; D uncertain. Germline V gene data show CDR1 as LGHNA and CDR2 as YNFKEQ. The V gene lost 2 bases and the J gene lost 5 bases, with 7 bases spanning the gap. This CDR3 spans 13 amino acids. The chain's CDR3 is CASSQPYENIQYF. CDR3 nucleotide sequence: TGTGCCAGCAGCCAACCTTATGAAAACATTCAGTACTTC.

The chain has TRBV5-6 and TRBJ2-7; 8 bases are a match to TRBD1. Germline V gene lookup returns CDR1 SGHDT and CDR2 YYEEEE. The junction had 5 bases not matched to a gene; V was cut back by 4 bases and J by 5 bases. This CDR3 region has 13 residues. CDR3 sequence: CASSTDRGHEQYF. CDR3 nucleotides: TGTGCCAGCAGCACAGACAGGGGCCACGAGCAGTACTTC.

There are a few counts of this clone. This chain joins TRBV28 and TRBJ1-2, with TRBD1 identical over 8 bases. J gave up 8 bases and V 7 bases, and 18 bases lay outside the gene matches. The CDR3 is made up of 16 amino acids. CDR1 is MDHEN, CDR2 SYDVKM, per germline. The CDR3 DNA reads as TGTGCCAGCAAATCGACTTCAGGGGGCCCCATTGGAGGCTACACCTTC. Protein sequence: CASKSTSGGPIGGYTF.

The chain links TRBV19 to TRBJ1-5, with 10 positions matching TRBD1. CDR3 length: 15 amino acids. With 3 bases clipped from V and 6 bases from J, the junction kept 5 bases outside the gene matches. Germline-derived CDR1 and CDR2 are LNHDA and SQIVND (reference sequence). CDR3 sequence reads: CASSIEGTGVQPQHF. The CDR3 bases are TGTGCCAGTAGTATTGAAGGGACAGGGGTTCAGCCCCAGCATTTT.

The rearrangement joins TRBV18 to TRBJ2-7, with TRBD1 matching over 8 bases. The J call could be wrong; TRBJ2-5 is a better fit for the DNA end. There are 15 residues in the CDR3. In germline, CDR1 is KGHSH, CDR2 LQKENI. Here the CDR3 reads CASFTAGQVEETQYF. The CDR3 nucleotides read TGTGCCAGCTTCACCGCGGGACAGGTGGAGGAGACCCAGTACTTC.

The chain carries TRBV6-6 and TRBJ1-5; TRBD1 agrees at 10 bases. Looked up from germline, CDR1 is MNHNY and CDR2 is SVGAGI (reference sequence). With V trimmed by 5 bases and J by 6 bases, 4 bases remained unmatched. The CDR3 length is 14 residues. The CDR3 loop reads CASSPGTGAQPQHF. In nucleotides, the CDR3 is TGTGCCAGCAGTCCTGGGACAGGGGCTCAGCCCCAGCATTTT.

This chain uses TRBV25-1 with TRBJ2-1; D may be TRBD2 (6 bases). The CDR3 is made up of 15 amino acids. Germline assignment: CDR1 MGHDK and CDR2 SYGVNS. Trimming cost V 2 bases and J 6 bases, with 14 bases left between them. CDR3 nucleotides: TGTGCCAGCAGTGAACCCGGGGGAATGGGCAATGAGCAGTTCTTC. Translating it yields CASSEPGGMGNEQFF.

The V call is TRBV28, the J call TRBJ2-7; 9 bases agree with TRBD2. The germline V gene encodes CDR1 MDHEN and CDR2 SYDVKM. The CDR3 has 13 residues. V lost 6 bases, J lost 4 bases, and 4 bases stayed unmatched. This CDR3 is CASRVAGEYEQYF. The CDR3, as DNA: TGTGCCAGCAGGGTAGCGGGAGAATACGAGCAGTACTTC.

The table lists this clone with a few counts. The chain couples TRBV2 to TRBJ1-1; D perhaps matches TRBD1 (5 bases). V lost 4 bases, J lost 0 bases, and 12 bases lay in between. Looked up from germline, CDR1 is SNHLY and CDR2 is FYNNEI. The CDR3 is 15 amino acids. CDR3 sequence (DNA): TGTGCCAGCAGTGGGACACCGGGTATGAACACTGAAGCTTTCTTT. Amino acids: CASSGTPGMNTEAFF. Combining the CDR3 with reference TRBV2 and TRBJ1-1 gives the whole variable domain EPEVTQTPSHQVTQMGQEVILRCVPISNHLYFYWYRQILGQKVEFLVSFYNNEISEKSEIFDDQFSVERPDGSNFTLKIRSTKLEDSAMYFCASSGTPGMNTEAFFGQGTRLTVV.

The chain employs TRBV7-2 and TRBJ2-5; possibly TRBD1 for D (5 bases). Trimming pared 3 bases from V and 2 bases from J, leaving 7 bases between. Looked up from germline, CDR1 is SGHTA and CDR2 is FQGNSA. CDR3 length: 13 amino acids. The CDR3 loop is CASSLQGQETQYF. The DNA for the CDR3 is TGTGCCAGCAGCTTGCAGGGTCAAGAGACCCAGTACTTC.

The V and J genes are TRBV10-3 and TRBJ1-1; D uncertain. Looked up from germline, CDR1 is ENHRY and CDR2 is SYGVKD. The CDR3 contains 16 residues. Trimming took 2 bases from V and 0 from J, leaving 13 bases between them. The CDR3 DNA is TGTGCCATCAGTGAGAGCGGGCAGATCATGAACACTGAAGCTTTCTTT. Its translation is CAISESGQIMNTEAFF.

V and J are TRBV27 and TRBJ2-1, with 8 bases identical to TRBD1. Germline loops: CDR1 MNHEY, CDR2 SMNVEV (reference sequence). The CDR3 has 12 amino acids. The J segment lost 16 bases and the V segment lost 5 bases, leaving 10 bases of the junction unmatched. CDR3 DNA sequence: TGTGCCAGCAGTCTCACCGGGACAGGACAATTCTTC. Translation gives CASSLTGTGQFF.